This T cell receptor (beta chain) was captured by sequencing in a study of T cell responses to AZD1222 COVID-19 vaccine. Study at large: Combined were second doses at about 4 or about 12 weeks.

This CDR3 is built from 13 residues. V lost 3 bases to trimming and J lost 3 bases, with 7 bases between them. A remark on this clone: Its antigen is unidentified.

Assay used: immunoSEQ multiplex PCR; TCRdb lists only in-frame clones, some missing. Seen here are around 140,000 clones, about 91% observed once, and the top ten hold more than 1.3%. General study findings and limits: Spike-specific TCR breadth and depth grew following two AZD1222 doses. Among spike-specific TCRs, nearly half reportedly target unmutated variant regions. Repertoire collection took place solely once the T cell response had peaked.

The material sequenced was peripheral blood, taken on day 0 of AZD1222 vaccination. This chain connects TRBV12-3 or TRBV12-4 to TRBJ2-3; D is ambiguous. The source of this sequence is an adult in good health. The CDR3 spells CASSLGPTDTQYF. The CDR3 coding sequence is TGTGCCAGCAGTTTGGGTCCTACAGATACGCAGTATTTT.